These 24 T cell receptor beta chains share one sample of origin, sequenced in a study of OX40 agonist ivuxolimab in advanced cancers. Produced via immunoSEQ multiplex PCR; TCRdb's table is partial and in-frame only. The table records tens of thousands of clones, roughly nine tenths of them present only once. Specimen: CD4+ or CD8+ T cells sorted from blood, collected in a trial of the OX40 agonist ivuxolimab. All receptors come from an adult with an advanced solid tumor such as melanoma, head and neck, liver or kidney cancer.

The gene calls are TRBV6-1 and TRBJ2-7, with D perhaps TRBD1 or TRBD2 (5 bases each). This CDR3 has 13 residues. Trimming pared 6 bases from V and 2 bases from J, leaving 11 bases between. Germline V gene data show CDR1 as MNHNS and CDR2 as SASEGT. The CDR3 DNA follows: TGTGCCAGCAGAAGCAGGGAGCCCTACGAGCAGTACTTC. Its protein product is CASRSREPYEQYF.

This chain connects TRBV5-8 to TRBJ2-7; no firm D call. V was trimmed by 2 bases and J by 0 bases, leaving 9 bases between them. CDR3 length: 14 amino acids. Germline V gene sequence: CDR1 SGHTS, CDR2 YDEGEE. The chain's CDR3 is CASSFRAASYEQYF. CDR3 in DNA: TGTGCCAGCAGCTTTCGGGCAGCCTCCTACGAGCAGTACTTC.

The gene calls are TRBV27 and TRBJ2-2, with 10 bases identical to TRBD2. V trimming: 5 bases; J trimming: 9 bases; junction bases outside the gene matches: 15. In germline, CDR1 is MNHEY, CDR2 SMNVEV (reference sequence). CDR3 length equals 17 residues. The CDR3 sequence: CASSRASGSLLYRELFF. Written as DNA, the CDR3 is TGTGCCAGCAGTCGGGCTAGCGGGAGTTTGTTGTACCGGGAGCTGTTTTTT.

This clone was seen once. The CDR3: CASSQEDKALGYGYTF. For the CDR3, the DNA is TGCGCCAGCAGCCAAGAAGACAAGGCCCTTGGATATGGCTACACCTTC. The chain links TRBV4-1 to TRBJ1-2; D is unclear. Trimming shortened V by 0 bases and J by 5 bases, and 16 bases separated the two germline ends. The CDR3 length is 16 residues. Germline assignment: CDR1 MGHRA and CDR2 YSYEKL.

The chain combines TRBV9 with TRBJ2-7, with D perhaps matching TRBD1 (5 bases). Germline V lookup: CDR1 SGDLS, CDR2 YYNGEE. This CDR3 has 15 residues. Trimming took 4 bases from V and 5 from J, leaving 19 bases between them. CDR3: CASSRTQGELHEQYF. CDR3 in DNA: TGTGCCAGCAGCCGGACGCAGGGCGAACTCCACGAGCAGTACTTC.

The V and J genes are TRBV7-9 and TRBJ2-7; D uncertain. The CDR3 contains 12 residues. Germline CDR1 SEHNR, CDR2 FQNEAQ (reference sequence). V shed 5 bases and J shed 7 bases, with 12 bases lying between them. The CDR3 region has the DNA TGTGCCAGCAGCACCGACTCGTTGGAGCAGTACTTC. It specifies CASSTDSLEQYF.

This chain connects TRBV7-3 to TRBJ1-1; a weak D match, TRBD1 (5 bases). The CDR3 sequence is 15 residues long. The V end was cut by 4 bases, the J end by 3 bases, with 15 bases between. The germline V gene has CDR1 SGHTA and CDR2 FQGTGA. CDR3 sequence (DNA): TGTGCCAGCAGCTATAATGCCGGGGGGGACACTGAAGCTTTCTTT. This sequence encodes CASSYNAGGDTEAFF.

The rearrangement joins TRBV4-2 to TRBJ2-2; the D gene is possibly TRBD2 (5 bases). The CDR3 is made up of 16 amino acids. Germline lookup yields CDR1 LGHNA and CDR2 YNFKEQ. The ends were cut back, 0 bases at V and 4 bases at J, with 12 bases in the middle. The CDR3 spells CASSQETRIPTGELFF. Written as DNA, the CDR3 is TGTGCCAGCAGCCAAGAAACTAGGATCCCCACCGGGGAGCTGTTTTTT.

This chain uses TRBV2 with TRBJ1-2; D unclear. This CDR3 spans 13 amino acids. The germline gives CDR1 SNHLY, CDR2 FYNNEI. V was shortened by 4 bases and J by 7 bases, with 13 bases between the two germline ends. DNA of the CDR3: TGTGCCAGCAGTGGTGCCTTTTTGAGTGGCTACACCTTC. The encoded protein is CASSGAFLSGYTF. The whole variable domain, remainder taken from reference TRBV2 and TRBJ1-2, is EPEVTQTPSHQVTQMGQEVILRCVPISNHLYFYWYRQILGQKVEFLVSFYNNEISEKSEIFDDQFSVERPDGSNFTLKIRSTKLEDSAMYFCASSGAFLSGYTFGSGTRLTVV.

This chain uses TRBV7-8 with TRBJ1-1; 12 nucleotides agree with TRBD1. The germline V gene encodes CDR1 SGHVS and CDR2 FQNEAQ. This CDR3 is built from 15 residues. Trimming took 3 bases from V and 2 from J; bases not matched to a gene: 1. CDR3 bases: TGTGCCAGCAGCTTCGGGACAGGGGGCAACACTGAAGCTTTCTTT. Its protein product is CASSFGTGGNTEAFF.

CDR3 loop: CASSQDGDNPYEQYF. CDR3 coding DNA: TGCGCCAGCAGCCAAGATGGGGACAATCCCTACGAGCAGTACTTC. The rearrangement joins TRBV4-1 to TRBJ2-7; weak D call: TRBD1 (6 bases). Trimming left V 0 bases short and J 2 bases short, with 11 bases between. Germline V CDR1 and CDR2: MGHRA, YSYEKL. CDR3 length: 15 residues.

The CDR3 DNA reads as TGTGCCAGCAGCTTATCGGGCTCTGGGGCCAACGTCCTGACTTTC. This translates into CASSLSGSGANVLTF. The J gene is TRBJ2-6, the V gene TRBV7-7; no clear D gene. Deletions cut 2 bases from V and 0 bases from J, with 5 bases between. Germline V gives CDR1 SSHAT, CDR2 FNYEAQ (reference sequence). The CDR3 is 15 amino acids.

V is TRBV18 and J is TRBJ1-2, with TRBD1 matching over 7 bases. This CDR3 is 15 amino acids long. Unmatched junction bases numbered 5, after V lost 1 base and J lost 3 bases. Germline CDR1 is KGHSH and CDR2 is LQKENI. The CDR3 loop is CASSPLGQAHYGYTF. Written as DNA, the CDR3 is TGTGCCAGCTCACCACTAGGACAGGCCCACTATGGCTACACCTTC. Drawing the rest from reference TRBV18 and TRBJ1-2, the complete variable domain is NAGVMQNPRHLVRRRGQEARLRCSPMKGHSHVYWYRQLPEEGLKFMVYLQKENIIDESGMPKERFSAEFPKEGPSILRIQQVVRGDSAAYFCASSPLGQAHYGYTFGSGTRLTVV.

The chain links TRBV7-9 to TRBJ2-7; 8 bases line up with TRBD1. The CDR3 has 16 amino acids. Germline trimming cut 5 bases from V and 1 base from J; bases unmatched to any gene: 10. Germline CDR1 is SEHNR and CDR2 is FQNEAQ (reference sequence). The CDR3 coding sequence is TGTGCCAGCAGCACAACCGGGACAGGTCGTTCCTACGAGCAGTACTTC. Protein sequence: CASSTTGTGRSYEQYF.

The CDR3 protein is CASSGAGTYNEQFF. The DNA for the CDR3 is TGTGCCAGTTCAGGGGCCGGAACGTACAATGAGCAGTTCTTC. The chain recombines TRBV27 with TRBJ2-1; possibly TRBD1 for D (6 bases). The V gene's germline CDR1 is MNHEY and CDR2 SMNVEV (reference sequence). Trimming stripped 9 bases from V and 4 bases from J, with 16 bases between. The CDR3 runs to 14 residues.

V gene TRBV21-1 combines with J gene TRBJ2-5; the D call of TRBD1 is as the table states it, not checked on the DNA. TRBV21-1 is described as a pseudogene. This CDR3 is built from 14 residues. The CDR3 region has the DNA TGTGCCAGCAGCAAAGCAACAGGGGTTGAGACCCAGTACTTC. Translation gives CASSKATGVETQYF.

The CDR3 is CASSPRGVGYNEQFF. DNA of the CDR3: TGTGCCAGCAGCCCGCGTGGGGTGGGGTACAATGAGCAGTTCTTC. The chain employs TRBV7-9 and TRBJ2-1; no firm D call. Germline lookup yields CDR1 SEHNR and CDR2 FQNEAQ (reference sequence). The CDR3 extends over 15 amino acids. V dropped 5 bases and J dropped 4 bases, with 15 bases sitting between them.

As DNA, the CDR3 is TGTGCCAGCAGCTTTTGGTCGACCTACGAGCAGTACTTC. Its protein product is CASSFWSTYEQYF. V gene TRBV7-9 combines with J gene TRBJ2-7; D remains unclear. This CDR3 is built from 13 residues. V was trimmed by 3 bases and J by 2 bases, leaving 8 bases between them. Per germline, CDR1 SEHNR and CDR2 FQNEAQ (reference sequence).

This clone was observed a single time. The chain joins TRBV4-1 to TRBJ1-6, with 8 bases matching TRBD1. Trimming took 7 bases from V and 5 from J; bases not matched to a gene: 7. This CDR3 is 15 amino acids long. Per germline, CDR1 MGHRA and CDR2 YSYEKL. The CDR3 is CASKPGGINNSPLHF. In DNA, the CDR3 is TGCGCCAGCAAACCAGGGGGCATAAATAATTCACCCCTCCACTTT.

This chain links TRBV5-1 with TRBJ2-1; TRBD2 agrees at 9 bases. V trimming: 2 bases; J trimming: 1 base; junction bases outside the gene matches: 4. CDR3 length equals 16 residues. The germline V gene has CDR1 SGHRS and CDR2 YFSETQ. The CDR3 sequence is CASSFSGRGSYNEQFF. The CDR3 DNA is TGCGCCAGCAGCTTTAGCGGGAGAGGTTCCTACAATGAGCAGTTCTTC.

The rearrangement links TRBV19 to TRBJ2-7; D is possibly TRBD2 (6 bases). Germline V CDR1 and CDR2: LNHDA, SQIVND (reference sequence). Trimming removed 8 bases at V and 3 bases at J, with 14 bases between. This CDR3 region has 13 residues. CDR3 in DNA: TGTGCCAGTTGTTTACTAGCAGACTACGAGCAGTACTTC. Protein: CASCLLADYEQYF.

V and J are TRBV6-1 and TRBJ1-1; D gene ambiguous. The CDR3 has 15 amino acids. Looked up from germline, CDR1 is MNHNS and CDR2 is SASEGT. Trimming took 2 bases from V and 3 from J, leaving 13 bases between them. This CDR3 reads CASSEPVFPDTEAFF. DNA of the CDR3: TGTGCCAGCAGTGAACCGGTTTTCCCAGACACTGAAGCTTTCTTT.

The chain carries TRBV5-1 and TRBJ2-1; D is unclear. The V end was cut by 0 bases, the J end by 7 bases, with 11 bases between. Germline CDR1 and CDR2: SGHRS and YFSETQ. This CDR3 spans 14 amino acids. The CDR3, as DNA: TGCGCCAGCAGCTTGGTTGCGGCTAGGAATGAGCAGTTCTTC. This codes for CASSLVAARNEQFF.

The chain has TRBV7-6 and TRBJ2-7; possible D gene TRBD2, 6 bases. The CDR3 is 13 residues long. Germline CDR1 SGHVS, CDR2 FNYEAQ. Trimming pared 8 bases from V and 0 bases from J, leaving 11 bases between. The CDR3 coding sequence is TGTGCCAGCCAGAAGGGAGGCTCCTACGAGCAGTACTTC. Its protein product is CASQKGGSYEQYF. The complete variable domain, with remaining parts taken from reference TRBV7-6 and TRBJ2-7, reads GAGVSQSPRYKVTKRGQDVALRCDPISGHVSLYWYRQALGQGPEFLTYFNYEAQQDKSGLPNDRFSAERPEGSISTLTIQRTEQRDSAMYRCASQKGGSYEQYFGPGTRLTVT.